This is a list of T cell receptor beta chains from one sample in a study of cytomegalovirus exposure and HLA in healthy donors. Measured with immunoSEQ multiplex PCR; TCRdb has only the in-frame clones, and not every one. The sample has 80,000 to 100,000 clones, about 90% seen once; the top ten hold about 6%. The sample consisted of PBMCs. These receptors all stem from a man between 18 and 35 years old in good health and CMV-seropositive. The CDR3 runs from the conserved cysteine through the conserved F or W. Each record gives: V gene, D gene, clone size, J gene, CDR3 protein, CDR3 DNA. D genes are given only for firm matches. Expanded clones are given a class, and other clones once, few, many or no size at all.

TRBV21-1	-	-	TRBJ2-1	CASSKRGRAYNEQFF	TGTGCCAGCAGCAAGAGAGGGAGGGCCTACAATGAGCAGTTCTTC
TRBV29-1	TRBD1	-	TRBJ2-7	CSVTGERTYEQYF	TGCAGCGTCACAGGGGAAAGGACCTACGAGCAGTACTTC
TRBV19	TRBD2	-	TRBJ2-1	CASSAGLAGGIYNEQFF	TGTGCCAGTAGTGCCGGACTAGCGGGGGGGATATACAATGAGCAGTTCTTC
TRBV7-3	TRBD2	-	TRBJ2-2	CASSLLGLAETGELFF	TGTGCCAGCAGCTTATTAGGGCTAGCGGAGACCGGGGAGCTGTTTTTT
TRBV7-9	TRBD1	-	TRBJ2-2	CASSWSSGTANTGELFF	TGTGCCAGCAGCTGGTCATCCGGGACAGCGAACACCGGGGAGCTGTTTTTT
TRBV4-2	TRBD2	-	TRBJ2-7	CASSQDLIAGGLTYEQYF	TGTGCCAGCAGCCAAGACCTAATAGCGGGAGGGCTTACCTACGAGCAGTACTTC
TRBV5-1	-	once	TRBJ2-5	CASSPDRRSETQYF	TGCGCCAGCAGCCCTGACAGGAGATCGGAGACCCAGTACTTC
TRBV4-3	-	-	TRBJ2-7	CASSQSIQSYEQYF	TGCGCCAGCAGCCAATCGATCCAGTCCTACGAGCAGTACTTC
TRBV25-1	TRBD1	-	TRBJ2-2	CASRPQGANTGELFF	TGTGCCAGCAGACCACAGGGGGCGAACACCGGGGAGCTGTTTTTT
TRBV19	-	-	TRBJ2-3	CASGRDSRTDTQYF	TGTGCCAGTGGCCGGGACTCTCGCACAGATACGCAGTATTTT
TRBV29-1	-	-	TRBJ2-1	CSAEDNEQFF	TGCAGCGCCGAGGACAATGAGCAGTTCTTC
TRBV9	TRBD1	-	TRBJ2-6	CASSVTGVSGANVLTF	TGTGCCAGCAGCGTAACAGGGGTCTCTGGGGCCAACGTCCTGACTTTC
TRBV28	-	once	TRBJ2-5	CASSSLASLETQYF	TGTGCCAGCAGTTCCCTAGCGAGTCTAGAGACCCAGTACTTC
TRBV7-9	TRBD1	-	TRBJ2-2	CASSSTGDRVTGELFF	TGTGCCAGCAGCTCGACCGGGGACAGGGTGACCGGGGAGCTGTTTTTT
TRBV12-1	-	-	TRBJ2-1	CASSFDQKSDIFSSYNEQFF	TGTGCCAGCAGCTTTGATCAAAAGTCGGACATCTTCAGCTCCTACAATGAGCAGTTCTTC
TRBV6-1	-	once	TRBJ2-7	CASSEAARHYEQYF	TGTGCCAGCAGTGAAGCAGCCAGACACTACGAGCAGTACTTC
TRBV7-2	-	once	TRBJ1-2	CASSTVAGLRGYTF	TGTGCCAGCAGCACCGTTGCAGGGCTAAGGGGCTACACCTTC
TRBV5-1	-	once	TRBJ1-1	CASSLTMTVINTEAFF	TGCGCCAGCAGCTTGACCATGACAGTAATAAACACTGAAGCTTTCTTT
TRBV9	TRBD2	-	TRBJ2-3	CASSGSSGKTDTQYF	TGTGCCAGCAGCGGGTCTAGCGGGAAAACAGATACGCAGTATTTT
TRBV11-1	-	once	TRBJ2-1	CASSLVWRGFDEQFF	TGTGCCAGCAGCTTAGTGTGGCGGGGTTTCGATGAGCAGTTCTTC
TRBV7-7	-	-	TRBJ2-5	CASSPRLVNQETQYF	TGTGCCAGCAGCCCTCGACTAGTGAACCAAGAGACCCAGTACTTC
TRBV28	-	once	TRBJ2-1	CASSSEVSEQFF	TGTGCCAGCAGTTCAGAAGTTTCTGAGCAGTTCTTC
TRBV27	-	-	TRBJ1-2	CATLGAQGMIYGYTF	TGTGCCACCCTGGGGGCACAGGGTATGATCTATGGCTACACCTTC
TRBV27	TRBD2	once	TRBJ2-1	CASSLRGLANEQFF	TGTGCCAGCAGTCTCCGGGGACTAGCCAATGAGCAGTTCTTC
TRBV7-8	-	-	TRBJ2-2	CASSLALLAANTGELFF	TGTGCCAGCAGCTTAGCGCTTCTGGCAGCGAACACCGGGGAGCTGTTTTTT
TRBV11-2	TRBD1	-	TRBJ2-7	CASSAGDRGFKQYF	TGTGCCAGCAGCGCCGGGGACAGGGGTTTTAAGCAGTACTTC
TRBV11-2	TRBD2	-	TRBJ2-7	CASSLTSSGRLQYF	TGTGCCAGCAGCTTAACTTCTAGCGGGAGGCTTCAGTACTTC